Detailed here is one TCR beta chain. This clonotype was found a few times. Its recognized antigen is unknown. No quality values exist for individual bases; no much larger clone is one base distant. This record belongs to a study of CD4 and CD8 cells across lung adenocarcinoma regions (dated by TCRdb to 2016 to 2019). Background on the whole study: The study compared tumor centers with tumor margins to examine intratumor heterogeneity of the T cell receptor repertoire.

Its CDR3 holds 16 amino acids, cysteine through phenylalanine. The only DNA kept is the CDR3, 48 bases in frame from the first base. In the germline V gene, CDR1 corresponds to MNHEY and CDR2 to SVGAGI. Trimming removed 0 bases from V and 2 bases from J, leaving 12 bases between the germline ends. The donors were patients who had localized lung adenocarcinoma, which is a subtype of non-small cell lung cancer. The centers of localized lung adenocarcinomas were where the samples came from. CD8+ T cells from tumor tissue were profiled separately from CD4+ T cells for TCR repertoire analysis. The method behind the library was PCR. Sequenced using a HiSeq X Ten. TCRdb itself trimmed the public reads at Q25 with fastp, ran MiXCR and retained productive beta chains. Each record represents a unique CDR3 protein, reported with the most common genes and DNA among its rows. This sample lists about 7,500 distinct CDR3 sequences; 53% were detected once. About 97% of the sample is taken by the ten largest.

The receptor was isolated from a male donor with lung adenocarcinoma. The CD4 and CD8 labels of this study may be unreliable. Sequencing was performed on CD8+ T cells from the center of a lung tumor. The cell subset or site label here, explained by the study, means: tumor center region. Here the chain combines TRBV6-5 and TRBJ2-3; no D segment can be confidently identified. The DNA sequence reads TGTGCCAGCAGTTACTCGTCACCACGAAACACAGATACGCAGTATTTT. It is translated as CASSYSSPRNTDTQYF.